One and the same sample provided the 6 T cell receptor beta chains below, sequenced in a study of hypomethylating agent response in myelodysplastic syndrome. Generated by immunoSEQ multiplex PCR, the TCRdb table keeps only in-frame clones and is missing some. The table lists under 4,000 clones, 82% of them singletons. The sequencing here drew on bone marrow, taken before or after starting hypomethylating agent treatment for myelodysplastic syndrome (not recorded which). Source of these receptors: a human donor with myelodysplastic syndrome.

In its sample, this clone was seen a few times. This chain joins TRBV27 and TRBJ2-7, with D perhaps matching TRBD1 or TRBD2 (5 bases each). The CDR3 has 14 residues. Trimming left V 8 bases short and J 3 bases short, with 17 bases between. Germline V gene lookup returns CDR1 MNHEY and CDR2 SMNVEV (reference sequence). This chain's CDR3 is CASRVQGANYEQYF. The CDR3 nucleotides are TGTGCCAGCCGGGTCCAGGGAGCCAACTACGAGCAGTACTTC.

The genes are TRBV6-5 and TRBJ1-1; the D gene is possibly TRBD1 (5 bases). Trimming removed 2 bases at V and 2 bases at J, with 15 bases between. This CDR3 is 16 amino acids long. Per the germline V gene, CDR1 is MNHEY and CDR2 is SVGAGI. The CDR3 reads CASSYQPGSYNTEAFF. The CDR3 nucleotides are TGTGCCAGCAGTTACCAACCAGGGAGTTATAACACTGAAGCTTTCTTT.

The rearrangement uses TRBV19 and TRBJ1-6, with D possibly TRBD1 on 5 matching bases. Germline assignment: CDR1 LNHDA and CDR2 SQIVND (reference sequence). The CDR3 covers 16 residues. Trimming took off 4 bases at V and 5 bases at J, with 15 bases between the two ends. The CDR3 coding sequence is TGTGCCAGTAGTAATCCCCTAGACAGCCATAATTCACCCCTCCACTTT. Translating gives CASSNPLDSHNSPLHF.

The chain recombines TRBV6-5 with TRBJ2-7; 9 positions match TRBD1. The CDR3 contains 12 residues. Germline-derived CDR1 and CDR2 are MNHEY and SVGAGI. V dropped 11 bases and J dropped 2; count of bases not matched to a gene: 4. CDR3 region: CACRDRAYEQYF. CDR3 sequence (DNA): TGTGCCTGCCGGGACAGGGCCTACGAGCAGTACTTC.

The V call is TRBV15, the J call TRBJ2-7; the D is unclear. This CDR3 has 15 amino acids. Deletions cut 2 bases from V and 3 bases from J, with 14 bases between. Germline V gene lookup returns CDR1 LNHNV and CDR2 YYDKDF (reference sequence). This CDR3 is CATSRLDSQIYEQYF. DNA for the CDR3: TGTGCCACCAGCAGACTCGACTCCCAGATCTACGAGCAGTACTTC.

The genes are TRBV2 and TRBJ1-5; D gene ambiguous. The CDR3 runs 15 residues. CDR1 and CDR2 (germline): SNHLY, FYNNEI. Trimming took off 1 base at V and 0 bases at J, with 7 bases between the two ends. The CDR3 spells CASSEGPASNQPQHF. Here the CDR3 DNA reads TGTGCCAGCAGTGAAGGGCCAGCTAGCAATCAGCCCCAGCATTTT.